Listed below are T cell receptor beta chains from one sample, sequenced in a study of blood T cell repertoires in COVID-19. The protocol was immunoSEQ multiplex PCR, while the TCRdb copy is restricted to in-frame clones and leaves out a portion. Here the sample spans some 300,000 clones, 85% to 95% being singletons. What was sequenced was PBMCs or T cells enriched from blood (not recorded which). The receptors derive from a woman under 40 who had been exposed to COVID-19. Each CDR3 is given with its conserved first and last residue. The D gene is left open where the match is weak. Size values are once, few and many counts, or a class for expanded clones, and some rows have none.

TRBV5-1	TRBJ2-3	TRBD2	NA	CASSLSSGGTDTQYF	TGCGCCAGCAGCCTATCTAGCGGGGGGACAGATACGCAGTATTTT
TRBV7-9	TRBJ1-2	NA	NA	CASSPPWGRLTNYGYTF	TGTGCCAGCAGCCCACCTTGGGGCAGGCTGACTAACTATGGCTACACCTTC
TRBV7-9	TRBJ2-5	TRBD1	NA	CASSTRQGGETQYF	TGTGCCAGCAGCACCCGACAGGGGGGCGAGACCCAGTACTTC
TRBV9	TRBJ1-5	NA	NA	CASSVDFGGATQHF	TGTGCCAGCAGCGTAGATTTTGGTGGGGCCACGCAGCATTTT
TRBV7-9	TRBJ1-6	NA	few	CASSPQGHSPLHF	TGTGCCAGCAGCCCGCAGGGTCACTCACCCCTCCACTTT
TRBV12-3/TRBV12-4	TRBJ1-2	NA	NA	CASSLVQYGYTF	TGTGCCAGCAGTTTAGTACAGTATGGCTACACCTTC
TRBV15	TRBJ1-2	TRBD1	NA	CATSSGQVVDYGYTF	TGTGCCACCAGCTCAGGACAGGTGGTAGACTATGGCTACACCTTC
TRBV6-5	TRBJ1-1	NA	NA	CASSYSAQTQAFF	TGTGCCAGCAGTTACTCGGCCCAAACCCAAGCTTTCTTT
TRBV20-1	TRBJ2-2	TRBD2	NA	CSASSGGDAGELFF	TGCAGTGCTAGTTCGGGGGGTGACGCCGGGGAGCTGTTTTTT
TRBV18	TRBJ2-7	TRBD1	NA	CASSQGQGYEQYF	TGTGCCAGCTCACAGGGACAGGGATACGAGCAGTACTTC
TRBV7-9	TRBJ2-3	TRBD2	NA	CASSPWTSGGSSTDTQYF	TGTGCCAGCAGCCCATGGACTAGCGGGGGCTCGAGCACAGATACGCAGTATTTT
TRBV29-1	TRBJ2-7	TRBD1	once	CSVRDRTYEQYF	TGCAGCGTCCGGGACAGGACCTACGAGCAGTACTTC
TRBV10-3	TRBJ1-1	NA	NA	CAISDRFEAFF	TGTGCCATCAGCGACAGGTTTGAAGCTTTCTTT
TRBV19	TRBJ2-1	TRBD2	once	CASRSSAGGYYNEQFF	TGTGCCAGTAGGTCTTCTGCGGGGGGATACTACAATGAGCAGTTCTTC
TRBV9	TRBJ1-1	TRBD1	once	CASGGQWNTEAFF	TGTGCCAGCGGGGGACAGTGGAACACTGAAGCTTTCTTT
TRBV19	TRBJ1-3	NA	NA	CASRGQGVLSGNTIYF	TGTGCCAGTAGAGGACAAGGGGTCCTCTCTGGAAACACCATATATTTT
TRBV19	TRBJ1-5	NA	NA	CASRSPGNPLRPQHF	TGTGCCAGTAGATCCCCGGGGAACCCCCTCCGGCCCCAGCATTTT
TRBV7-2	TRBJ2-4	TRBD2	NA	CASSLRAGGLAKNIQYF	TGTGCCAGCAGCTTGCGGGCGGGAGGATTAGCCAAAAACATTCAGTACTTC
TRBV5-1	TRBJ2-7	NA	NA	CASSPPGAYEQYF	TGCGCCAGCAGCCCCCCAGGGGCCTACGAGCAGTACTTC
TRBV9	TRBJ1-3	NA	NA	CASSYSASSGNTIYF	TGTGCCAGCAGCTACAGTGCTTCCTCTGGAAACACCATATATTTT
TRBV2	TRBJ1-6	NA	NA	CASKEDSPLHF	TGTGCCAGCAAGGAGGATTCACCCCTCCACTTT
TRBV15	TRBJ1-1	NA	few	CATSIGVYLNTEAFF	TGTGCCACCAGCATCGGGGTGTATTTGAACACTGAAGCTTTCTTT
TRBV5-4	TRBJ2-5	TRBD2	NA	CASRAGQETQYF	TGTGCCAGTAGAGCGGGACAAGAGACCCAGTACTTC
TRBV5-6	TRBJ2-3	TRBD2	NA	CASSPPSPSGLSTDTQYF	TGTGCCAGCAGCCCTCCAAGTCCTAGCGGGCTGAGCACAGATACGCAGTATTTT
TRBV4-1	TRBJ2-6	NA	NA	CASSQGRQSWANVLTF	TGCGCCAGCAGCCAAGGGAGACAGTCCTGGGCCAACGTCCTGACTTTC
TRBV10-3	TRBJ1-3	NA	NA	CAISGRQVSGNTIYF	TGTGCCATCAGTGGGCGACAGGTCTCTGGAAACACCATATATTTT
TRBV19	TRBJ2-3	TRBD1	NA	CASRTGESTDTQYF	TGTGCCAGTCGGACAGGAGAAAGCACAGATACGCAGTATTTT
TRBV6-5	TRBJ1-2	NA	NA	CASSYFDRTFTDGYTF	TGTGCCAGCAGTTATTTCGACAGGACTTTTACGGATGGCTACACCTTC
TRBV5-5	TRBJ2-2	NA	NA	CASSFSGGYTGELFF	TGTGCCAGCAGCTTCTCCGGGGGTTACACCGGGGAGCTGTTTTTT
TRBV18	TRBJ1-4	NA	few	CASSPAGSNEKLFF	TGTGCCAGCTCACCAGCCGGGAGTAATGAAAAACTGTTTTTT
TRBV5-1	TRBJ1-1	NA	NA	CASSRGMNTEAFF	TGCGCCAGCAGCCGAGGAATGAACACTGAAGCTTTCTTT
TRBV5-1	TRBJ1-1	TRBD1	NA	CASRNAGTGDEAFF	TGCGCCAGCAGGAATGCCGGGACAGGGGACGAAGCTTTCTTT
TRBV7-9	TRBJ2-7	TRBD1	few	CASSSGQGANEQYF	TGTGCCAGCAGCTCGGGACAGGGGGCAAACGAGCAGTACTTC
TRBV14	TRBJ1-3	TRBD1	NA	CASSLRTGGNTIYF	TGTGCCAGCAGCCTCAGGACAGGGGGAAACACCATATATTTT
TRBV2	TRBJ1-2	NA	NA	CASSDRASDYGYTF	TGTGCCAGCAGTGACAGGGCGTCTGACTATGGCTACACCTTC
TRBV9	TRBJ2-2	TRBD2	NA	CASSPIAGTGELFF	TGTGCCAGCAGCCCAATAGCGGGCACCGGGGAGCTGTTTTTT
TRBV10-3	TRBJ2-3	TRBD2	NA	CAIFSGGADTQYF	TGTGCCATTTTTAGCGGGGGGGCAGATACGCAGTATTTT
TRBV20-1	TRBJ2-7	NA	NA	CSARGSYEQYF	TGCAGTGCGCGAGGTTCCTACGAGCAGTACTTC
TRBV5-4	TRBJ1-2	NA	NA	CASTRTAYGYTF	TGTGCCAGCACACGGACAGCCTATGGCTACACCTTC
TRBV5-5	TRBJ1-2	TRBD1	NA	CASSSRQGAEGYTF	TGTGCCAGCAGCTCAAGACAGGGGGCGGAGGGCTACACCTTC
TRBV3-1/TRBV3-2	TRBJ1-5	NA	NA	CASSTGRGQPQHF	TGTGCCAGCAGCACAGGGAGGGGTCAGCCCCAGCATTTT
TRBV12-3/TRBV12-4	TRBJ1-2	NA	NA	CASSFRESYGYTF	TGTGCCAGCAGTTTTAGGGAGAGCTATGGCTACACCTTC
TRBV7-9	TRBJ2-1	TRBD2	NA	CASSPRLAGGLINEQFF	TGTGCCAGCAGCCCACGCCTTGCGGGGGGCCTTATCAATGAGCAGTTCTTC
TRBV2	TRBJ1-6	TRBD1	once	CASTTTGGNNSPLHF	TGTGCCAGCACCACGACAGGGGGTAATAATTCACCCCTCCACTTT
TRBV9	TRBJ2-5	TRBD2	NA	CASSAAPGTMEETQYF	TGTGCCAGCAGCGCAGCCCCCGGGACTATGGAAGAGACCCAGTACTTC
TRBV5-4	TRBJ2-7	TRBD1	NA	CASSMGGRGRDEQYF	TGTGCCAGCAGCATGGGTGGCAGGGGGCGCGACGAGCAGTACTTC
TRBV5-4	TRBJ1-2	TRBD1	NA	CASSPGTGWYGYTF	TGTGCCAGCAGCCCGGGGACAGGGTGGTATGGCTACACCTTC
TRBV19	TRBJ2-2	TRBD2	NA	CASSIREGGELFF	TGTGCCAGTAGTATAAGGGAGGGCGGGGAGCTGTTTTTT
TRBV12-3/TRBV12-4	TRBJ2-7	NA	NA	CASSSGYEQYF	TGTGCCAGCAGTTCCGGGTACGAGCAGTACTTC
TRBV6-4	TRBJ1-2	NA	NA	CASSERRGRGYTF	TGTGCCAGCAGTGAGAGGAGGGGTAGAGGCTACACCTTC
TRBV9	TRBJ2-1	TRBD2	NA	CASSVAGLAGPYNEQFF	TGTGCCAGCAGCGTGGCAGGACTAGCGGGGCCCTACAATGAGCAGTTCTTC
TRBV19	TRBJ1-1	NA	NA	CASSFGESMLSGEAFF	TGTGCCAGTAGTTTCGGGGAGTCGATGTTATCCGGGGAGGCTTTCTTT